Presented here are 2 T cell receptor beta chains from one specimen sequenced in a study of chemoradiotherapy in HPV16-positive cancers. Profiling relied on immunoSEQ multiplex PCR, and the TCRdb table lists in-frame clones only, not all of them. Here the sample spans 300 to 350 clones, about 91% being singletons. The sequences come from tumor tissue, collected from a patient who underwent chemoradiotherapy. These receptors came from a human donor with HPV-associated anogenital cancer.

The chain has TRBV19 and TRBJ2-6; the D is unclear. The germline V and J ends were trimmed by 5 bases and 5 bases, with 19 bases remaining between them. CDR3 length equals 17 residues. Germline V gives CDR1 LNHDA, CDR2 SQIVND (reference sequence). CDR3 nucleotides: TGTGCCAGTAGTCATAAACAATCACAAAGTCGGGCCAACGTCCTGACTTTC. Protein product: CASSHKQSQSRANVLTF.

V gene TRBV5-1 combines with J gene TRBJ1-6; D is unresolved. The CDR3 has 16 residues. CDR1 is SGHRS and CDR2 is YFSETQ in the germline V gene. V was cut by 4 bases and J by 0 bases, with 11 bases left in between. The CDR3 nucleotides are TGCGCCAGCAGCCCCGGGGTGGGCTCCTATAATTCACCCCTCCACTTT. Its protein is CASSPGVGSYNSPLHF. Full variable domain (rest looked up from reference TRBV5-1 and TRBJ1-6): KAGVTQTPRYLIKTRGQQVTLSCSPISGHRSVSWYQQTPGQGLQFLFEYFSETQRNKGNFPGRFSGRQFSNSRSEMNVSTLELGDSALYLCASSPGVGSYNSPLHFGNGTRLTVT.